Listed here are 30 T cell receptor beta chains from one sample, sequenced in a study of blood T cells in healthy people across ages. Using a J-beta primer mix together with a sample-barcoded 5' primer, a second PCR was run for about 6 to 12 cycles. In TCRdb, the 5' RACE reads were re-called with MiXCR into one record per CDR3 protein. Here the sample spans roughly 800,000 distinct CDR3 sequences, roughly 64% being singletons. The source material was blood. All receptors derive from a man under 40 in good health.

J is TRBJ2-1 and V is TRBV27; TRBD2 matches at 7 bases. Germline lookup yields CDR1 MNHEY and CDR2 SMNVEV (reference sequence). The length of the CDR3 is 14 residues. V shed 3 bases, J shed 7 bases, and the junction held 6 bases outside the gene matches. The chain's CDR3 is CASSFPGGMNEQFF. In DNA, the CDR3 is TGTGCCAGCAGTTTCCCGGGGGGTATGAATGAGCAGTTCTTC.

The chain is built from TRBV10-3 and TRBJ2-5, with 7 nucleotides matching TRBD2. This CDR3 contains 14 residues. Per the germline V gene, CDR1 is ENHRY and CDR2 is SYGVKD. The J segment lost 2 bases and the V segment lost 6 bases, leaving 6 bases of the junction unmatched. CDR3: CAIRAGPQQETQYF. Written as DNA, the CDR3 is TGTGCCATCAGAGCGGGGCCGCAGCAAGAGACCCAGTACTTC.

There are a few counts of this clonotype. The V gene is TRBV12-3 or TRBV12-4, the J gene TRBJ2-1; the D gene is possibly TRBD2 (7 bases). V was trimmed by 7 bases and J by 4 bases, leaving 14 bases between them. CDR3 length: 14 amino acids. The CDR3 reads CASTPEGGYNEQFF. CDR3 DNA: TGTGCCAGCACCCCAGAGGGGGGGTACAATGAGCAGTTCTTC.

CDR3 coding DNA: TGCGCCAGCAGCCAAGAGCTCGGGAGGGTACACGAGCAGTACTTC. As protein: CASSQELGRVHEQYF. V gene TRBV4-3 combines with J gene TRBJ2-7, with TRBD2 matching 8 bases. Germline V gene data show CDR1 as LGHNA and CDR2 as YSLEER. The CDR3 contains 15 residues. V lost 0 bases and J lost 5; bases outside the gene matches: 6.

This clonotype has a handful of counts. This chain connects TRBV9 to TRBJ2-3; a weak D match, TRBD2 (5 bases). The CDR3 runs 16 residues. Germline CDR1 SGDLS, CDR2 YYNGEE. V was pared by 3 bases and J by 0 bases, with 14 bases between. The CDR3 sequence: CASSAGLDPSTDTQYF. The DNA of the CDR3 is TGTGCCAGCAGCGCCGGACTCGACCCTAGCACAGATACGCAGTATTTT.

The V gene is TRBV4-3, the J gene TRBJ2-1, with 11 bases fitting TRBD2. The CDR3 runs 17 residues. The trim removed 0 bases at V and 4 bases at J, leaving 5 bases unmatched. The germline V gene has CDR1 LGHNA and CDR2 YSLEER. CDR3 residues: CASSQDAVAGGYNEQFF. The CDR3 nucleotides are TGCGCCAGCAGCCAAGATGCCGTAGCGGGAGGGTACAATGAGCAGTTCTTC.

The chain has TRBV20-1 and TRBJ1-1; D ambiguous. This CDR3 region has 12 residues. V gave up 6 bases and J gave up 6 bases, with 14 bases separating them. The germline V gene encodes CDR1 DFQATT and CDR2 SNEGSKA (reference sequence). The CDR3 is CSAPPIGSEAFF. The CDR3 region has the DNA TGCAGTGCCCCTCCCATCGGGTCTGAAGCTTTCTTT.

V and J are TRBV6-1 and TRBJ2-5, with D perhaps matching TRBD1 (5 bases). Germline CDR1 is MNHNS and CDR2 is SASEGT. V lost 2 bases, J lost 1 base, and 8 bases lay in between. CDR3 size: 14 residues. In DNA form, the CDR3 reads TGTGCCAGCAGTGAATCCAGGGCCCAAGAGACCCAGTACTTC. This codes for CASSESRAQETQYF.

The chain has TRBV6-1 and TRBJ2-7; D is possibly TRBD2 (5 bases). The ends were cut back, 2 bases at V and 3 bases at J, with 8 bases in the middle. CDR3 length: 13 amino acids. Germline V gives CDR1 MNHNS, CDR2 SASEGT. CDR3 loop: CASSEFGLYEQYF. Written as DNA, the CDR3 is TGTGCCAGCAGTGAATTCGGACTCTACGAGCAGTACTTC.

The chain links TRBV20-1 to TRBJ2-5; 7 bases are a match to TRBD2. The J call may be in error: the DNA end matches TRBJ2-7 better. The CDR3 runs 13 residues. Germline loops: CDR1 DFQATT, CDR2 SNEGSKA (reference sequence). CDR3 bases: TGCAGTGCTAGTGCTAGCGGTCTCTACGAGCAGTACTTC. Protein sequence: CSASASGLYEQYF.

The rearrangement joins TRBV20-1 to TRBJ2-7; TRBD2 matches at 7 bases. CDR3 length: 12 residues. CDR1 and CDR2 (germline): DFQATT, SNEGSKA (reference sequence). Germline trimming cut 5 bases from V and 5 bases from J; bases unmatched to any gene: 6. CDR3 DNA: TGCAGTGCTTTTTACCGGGGGGACGAGCAGTACTTC. This gives the protein CSAFYRGDEQYF.

A remark on this clonotype: Germline is not matched at one junction end, which may reflect a read error. V is TRBV6-1 and J is TRBJ2-7; D is unresolved. The CDR3 length is 11 residues. The germline CDR1 and CDR2 sequences are MNHNS and SASEGT. The CDR3 coding sequence is TGTGCCAGCAATGAATTCTACGAGCAGTACTTC. Translation: CASNEFYEQYF.

The table lists this clonotype with many counts. The chain employs TRBV2 and TRBJ2-7; a weak D match, TRBD2 (6 bases). Trimming removed 1 base from V and 4 bases from J, with 17 bases in between. The germline V gene encodes CDR1 SNHLY and CDR2 FYNNEI. The CDR3 sequence is 16 residues long. The CDR3 DNA is TGTGCCAGCAGTGAAGGGACGGGGGACGCAGGATACGAGCAGTACTTC. It codes for CASSEGTGDAGYEQYF.

This sequence joins TRBV29-1 and TRBJ1-2, with 7 positions matching TRBD1. Trimming at V came to 5 bases and at J to 2 bases, leaving 5 bases not matched to a gene. The CDR3 has 13 amino acids. CDR1 and CDR2 from the germline V gene are SQVTM and ANQGSEA. The CDR3 reads CSVTPGQNYGYTF. The CDR3 DNA sequence: TGCAGCGTTACGCCGGGACAGAACTATGGCTACACCTTC.

This clonotype was counted a few times. The CDR3 loop is CASSQATTGNDEQYF. CDR3 nucleotides: TGCGCCAGCAGCCAAGCGACCACAGGGAACGACGAGCAGTACTTC. The chain combines TRBV4-3 with TRBJ2-7; the D gene is possibly TRBD1 (6 bases). V lost 1 base to trimming and J lost 5 bases, with 15 bases between them. Germline CDR1 reads LGHNA; CDR2 reads YSLEER. This CDR3 is built from 15 residues.

In regard to this clonotype: At one end, the junction sequence differs from germline, possibly due to a read error. The CDR3 sequence: CASGLVSTATQYF. Here the CDR3 DNA reads TGTGCTAGTGGTTTGGTTAGCACAGCTACGCAGTATTTT. This chain joins TRBV12-5 and TRBJ2-3; D is ambiguous. The CDR3 runs 13 residues. CDR1 is LGHNT and CDR2 is FRNRAP in the germline V gene. The whole variable domain, remainder taken from reference TRBV12-5 and TRBJ2-3, is DARVTQTPRHKVTEMGQEVTMRCQPILGHNTVFWYRQTMMQGLELLAYFRNRAPLDDSGMPKDRFSAEMPDATLATLKIQPSEPRDSAVYFCASGLVSTATQYFGPGTRLTVL.

The V call is TRBV12-3 or TRBV12-4, the J call TRBJ1-1; D unclear. The length of the CDR3 is 13 residues. With 5 bases removed from V and 6 bases from J, the gap between germline ends came to 13 bases. The CDR3 sequence is CASSQVMISEAFF. CDR3 nucleotides: TGTGCCAGCAGTCAGGTGATGATATCTGAAGCTTTCTTT.

This clonotype was observed once. The chain employs TRBV7-8 and TRBJ2-7, with D perhaps matching TRBD1 (5 bases). From germline, CDR1 is SGHVS and CDR2 FQNEAQ. Trimming left V 1 base short and J 1 base short, with 11 bases between. There are 15 residues in the CDR3. The CDR3 nucleotides are TGTGCCAGCAGCTTAGGGGCACAGGAGTCCTACGAGCAGTACTTC. It specifies CASSLGAQESYEQYF.

The CDR3 here is CASSPLGIAESSYNEQFF. CDR3 bases: TGTGCCAGCAGCCCCCTGGGGATAGCGGAAAGCTCCTACAATGAGCAGTTCTTC. This chain connects TRBV3-1 to TRBJ2-1, with D possibly matching TRBD2 (6 bases). The CDR3 runs to 18 residues. Trimming shortened V by 4 bases and J by 0 bases, and 19 bases separated the two germline ends. Germline V gene data show CDR1 as LGHDT and CDR2 as YNNKEL (reference sequence).

The rearrangement links TRBV12-3 or TRBV12-4 to TRBJ1-2, with 10 bases lining up with TRBD1. The CDR3 has 16 amino acids. Losses at the gene ends were 6 bases for V and 7 bases for J; bases not matched to a gene: 14. For the CDR3, the DNA is TGTGCCAGCAGGCCCTCCGGGACAGGGGCGCTTCGTGGCTACACCTTC. Translated: CASRPSGTGALRGYTF.

The V and J genes are TRBV18 and TRBJ1-2; no definite D call. The CDR3 length is 16 residues. V was clipped by 2 bases and J by 1 base, with 14 bases between them. Per the germline V gene, CDR1 is KGHSH and CDR2 is LQKENI. CDR3 in DNA: TGTGCCAGCTCACCAGAAGGCCCAGGCTTTAACTATGGCTACACCTTC. It specifies CASSPEGPGFNYGYTF.

This clonotype occurred a few times. The chain couples TRBV7-2 to TRBJ2-1, with 14 nucleotides matching TRBD2. The junction had 10 bases not matched to a gene; V was cut back by 6 bases and J by 6 bases. Germline lookup yields CDR1 SGHTA and CDR2 FQGNSA. The CDR3 covers 17 residues. The CDR3 region has the DNA TGTGCCAGCAGTCCTCCGGGACTAGCGGGAGCCTTCAATGAGCAGTTCTTC. Protein: CASSPPGLAGAFNEQFF.

This rearrangement joins TRBV20-1 to TRBJ2-7; tentatively, D is TRBD2 (6 bases). CDR1 is DFQATT and CDR2 is SNEGSKA in the germline V gene (reference sequence). With 6 bases removed from V and 0 bases from J, the gap between germline ends came to 18 bases. CDR3 length equals 15 residues. The CDR3 DNA sequence: TGCAGTGCGGCCCGCCCTGCGGGGAGCTCCTACGAGCAGTACTTC. It is translated as CSAARPAGSSYEQYF.

The chain uses TRBV29-1 and TRBJ2-7; 9 bases are shared with TRBD1. Germline V gives CDR1 SQVTM, CDR2 ANQGSEA. V was clipped by 7 bases and J by 0 bases; unmatched bases: 4. This CDR3 has 13 amino acids. The CDR3 here is CSGGQGFSYEQYF. As DNA, the CDR3 is TGCAGCGGCGGACAGGGGTTCTCCTACGAGCAGTACTTC.

The V gene is TRBV5-1, the J gene TRBJ2-1; 8 bases align to TRBD1. Germline loops: CDR1 SGHRS, CDR2 YFSETQ. The CDR3 runs 20 residues. V trimming: 6 bases; J trimming: 5 bases; junction bases outside the gene matches: 25. The CDR3 DNA reads TGCGCCAGCACCTTTGTCTGGACAGGGACCAGGAAACTATCTAACAATGAGCAGTTCTTC. Protein product: CASTFVWTGTRKLSNNEQFF. Full variable domain (outside the CDR3, taken from reference TRBV5-1 and TRBJ2-1): KAGVTQTPRYLIKTRGQQVTLSCSPISGHRSVSWYQQTPGQGLQFLFEYFSETQRNKGNFPGRFSGRQFSNSRSEMNVSTLELGDSALYLCASTFVWTGTRKLSNNEQFFGPGTRLTVL.

V is TRBV7-9 and J is TRBJ1-1, with TRBD1 matching over 9 bases. This CDR3 has 16 amino acids. The junction had 7 bases not matched to a gene; V was cut back by 4 bases and J by 1 base. CDR1 and CDR2 (germline): SEHNR, FQNEAQ (reference sequence). This CDR3 reads CASSSPPGQGNTEAFF. The CDR3, as DNA: TGTGCCAGCAGCTCACCGCCGGGACAGGGGAACACTGAAGCTTTCTTT.

CDR3 sequence reads: CASSSYYNEQFF. Here the CDR3 DNA reads TGTGCCAGCAGTTCCTACTACAATGAGCAGTTCTTC. The V and J genes are TRBV27 and TRBJ2-1; D is ambiguous. Germline loops: CDR1 MNHEY, CDR2 SMNVEV (reference sequence). The CDR3 covers 12 residues. V was shortened by 4 bases and J by 3 bases, with 4 bases between the two germline ends.

The rearrangement uses TRBV28 and TRBJ2-7, with D possibly being TRBD2 (5 bases). The germline V and J ends were trimmed by 4 bases and 0 bases, with 16 bases remaining between them. This CDR3 is 16 amino acids long. Germline-derived CDR1 and CDR2 are MDHEN and SYDVKM. The CDR3 sequence: CASSWVRGWGSYEQYF. The CDR3 DNA follows: TGTGCCAGCAGTTGGGTCAGAGGGTGGGGCTCCTACGAGCAGTACTTC.

In this sample, this clonotype turned up many times. This chain connects TRBV7-9 to TRBJ2-7, with 8 bases identical to TRBD1. V shed 1 base, J shed 7 bases, and the junction held 12 bases outside the gene matches. The V gene's germline CDR1 is SEHNR and CDR2 FQNEAQ (reference sequence). The CDR3 consists of 16 residues. The CDR3 protein is CASSLGLSRGREEQYF. The CDR3 DNA sequence: TGTGCCAGCAGCTTAGGGCTGAGCAGGGGGCGTGAAGAGCAGTACTTC.

This chain joins TRBV7-2 and TRBJ2-6; 8 nucleotides align to TRBD2. This CDR3 has 16 amino acids. CDR1 and CDR2 from the germline V gene are SGHTA and FQGNSA. V trimming: 7 bases; J trimming: 1 base; junction bases outside the gene matches: 6. The CDR3 bases are TGTGCCAGCACCCGGGGACTAGGTTCTGGGGCCAACGTCCTGACTTTC. Protein: CASTRGLGSGANVLTF.